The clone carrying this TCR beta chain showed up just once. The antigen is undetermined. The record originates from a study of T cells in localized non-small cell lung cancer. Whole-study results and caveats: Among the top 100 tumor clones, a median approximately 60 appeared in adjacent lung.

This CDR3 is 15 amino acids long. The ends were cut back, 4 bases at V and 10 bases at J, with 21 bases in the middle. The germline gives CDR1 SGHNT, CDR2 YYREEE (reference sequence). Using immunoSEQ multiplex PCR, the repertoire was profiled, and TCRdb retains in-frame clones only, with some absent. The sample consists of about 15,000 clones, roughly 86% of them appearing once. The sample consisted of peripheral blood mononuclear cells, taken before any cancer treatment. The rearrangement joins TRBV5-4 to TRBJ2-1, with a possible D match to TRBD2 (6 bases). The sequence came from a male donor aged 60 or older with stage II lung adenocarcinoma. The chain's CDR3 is CASSPVGLRAGEQFF. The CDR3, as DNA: TGTGCCAGCAGCCCCGTGGGACTCAGAGCCGGCGAGCAGTTCTTC.